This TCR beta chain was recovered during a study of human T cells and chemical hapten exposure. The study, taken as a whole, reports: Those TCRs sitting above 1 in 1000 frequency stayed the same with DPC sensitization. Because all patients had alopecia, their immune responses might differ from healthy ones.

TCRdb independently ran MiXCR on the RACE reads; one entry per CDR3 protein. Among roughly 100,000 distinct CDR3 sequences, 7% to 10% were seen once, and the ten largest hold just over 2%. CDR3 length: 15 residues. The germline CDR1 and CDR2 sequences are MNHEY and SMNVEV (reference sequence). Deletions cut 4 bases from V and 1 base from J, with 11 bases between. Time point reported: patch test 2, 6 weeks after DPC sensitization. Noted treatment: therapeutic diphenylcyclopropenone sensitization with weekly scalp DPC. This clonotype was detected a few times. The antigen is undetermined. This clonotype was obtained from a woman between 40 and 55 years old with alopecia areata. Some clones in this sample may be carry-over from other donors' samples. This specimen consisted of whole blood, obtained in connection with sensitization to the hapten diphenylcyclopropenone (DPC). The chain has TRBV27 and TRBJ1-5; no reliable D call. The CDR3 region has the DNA TGTGCCAGCAGTTGGGTTTATGGAAGCAATCAGCCCCAGCATTTT. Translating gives CASSWVYGSNQPQHF.